The 18 T cell receptor beta chains reported below all come from one sample, sequenced in a study of cytomegalovirus exposure and HLA in healthy donors. The PCR made use of 60 Vbeta and 13 Jbeta primers. TCRdb keeps only in-frame clones here, not all; method: immunoSEQ multiplex PCR. Here the sample spans about 79,000 clones, around 68% being singletons. The sequencing sample was made of PBMCs. The receptors stem from a middle-aged man in good health and CMV-seropositive.

CDR3 sequence (DNA): TGTGCCAGTGCTCGTGGGCTAGCGGGGTACAATGAGCAGTTCTTC. Translating it yields CASARGLAGYNEQFF. V usage is TRBV19 and J usage is TRBJ2-1; 9 bases map to TRBD2. Trimming removed 8 bases from V and 4 bases from J; junction bases left unmatched: 9. Germline assignment: CDR1 LNHDA and CDR2 SQIVND (reference sequence). This CDR3 contains 15 residues. The variable domain in full, completed from reference TRBV19 and TRBJ2-1, reads DGGITQSPKYLFRKEGQNVTLSCEQNLNHDAMYWYRQDPGQGLRLIYYSQIVNDFQKGDIAEGYSVSREKKESFPLTVTSAQKNPTAFYLCASARGLAGYNEQFFGPGTRLTVL.

This rearrangement joins TRBV19 to TRBJ1-1, with a tentative D call TRBD1 (6 bases). Germline V gives CDR1 LNHDA, CDR2 SQIVND (reference sequence). This CDR3 contains 14 residues. V was clipped by 3 bases and J by 5 bases, with 13 bases between them. The CDR3 here is CASSIQGRGTEAFF. For the CDR3, the DNA is TGTGCCAGTAGTATTCAGGGGAGAGGTACTGAAGCTTTCTTT.

Here the CDR3 DNA reads TGTGCCAGCAGCGTAGAGCCTAGCGGAACCACAGATACGCAGTATTTT. Residues: CASSVEPSGTTDTQYF. The V and J genes are TRBV9 and TRBJ2-3, with TRBD2 matching over 7 bases. V dropped 0 bases and J dropped 2; count of bases not matched to a gene: 6. The germline gives CDR1 SGDLS, CDR2 YYNGEE. The CDR3 has 16 residues.

CDR3 in amino acids: CASSVGQSIYGYTF. The CDR3 DNA is TGCGCCAGCAGCGTGGGACAGTCAATCTATGGCTACACCTTC. The rearrangement uses TRBV5-1 and TRBJ1-2, with TRBD1 matching over 7 bases. Germline V gene lookup returns CDR1 SGHRS and CDR2 YFSETQ. The length of the CDR3 is 14 residues. With V trimmed by 4 bases and J by 4 bases, 7 bases remained unmatched.

A remark on this clone: At one end the junction does not follow the germline gene, possibly because of a read error. V is TRBV6-5 and J is TRBJ2-7; 9 bases are a match to TRBD1. This CDR3 has 14 residues. From germline, CDR1 is MNHEY and CDR2 SVGAGI. The CDR3 DNA reads as TGTGCCAGCAGCCAAACCGGGACAGGGCCCTTAGTAGACTTC. Its translation is CASSQTGTGPLVDF.

This chain connects TRBV5-5 to TRBJ1-2, with 10 nucleotides matching TRBD1. Germline V gene lookup returns CDR1 SGHKS and CDR2 YYEKEE (reference sequence). CDR3 length equals 16 residues. V dropped 6 bases and J dropped 2; count of bases not matched to a gene: 10. The CDR3: CASTQTPGQGNYGYTF. CDR3 nucleotides: TGTGCCAGCACCCAGACACCGGGACAGGGGAACTATGGCTACACCTTC.

The V and J genes are TRBV27 and TRBJ1-5; possibly TRBD1 for D (5 bases). Germline V gives CDR1 MNHEY, CDR2 SMNVEV (reference sequence). Trimming cost V 8 bases and J 3 bases, with 11 bases left between them. The CDR3 has 13 amino acids. In nucleotides, the CDR3 is TGTGCCAGCTCTCAGGGTTACAATCAGCCCCAGCATTTT. Encoded protein: CASSQGYNQPQHF.

J is TRBJ1-6 and V is TRBV4-3; D remains ambiguous. Between the trimmed V and J ends, which lost 1 base and 5 bases, there was a span of 24 bases. The germline gives CDR1 LGHNA, CDR2 YSLEER. The CDR3 loop spans 20 amino acids. The CDR3 nucleotides are TGCGCCAGCAGCCAAGGGGATTGGCGGGGTGAGGGCAAAAATAATTCACCCCTCCACTTT. It yields the protein CASSQGDWRGEGKNNSPLHF.

This chain connects TRBV11-2 to TRBJ2-3; TRBD1 aligns across 7 bases. The V gene's germline CDR1 is SGHAT and CDR2 FQNNGV. The CDR3 spans 16 residues. V was pared by 3 bases and J by 1 base, with 7 bases of the junction left unmatched. The CDR3 sequence: CASSFSLGGGTDTQYF. The CDR3 region has the DNA TGTGCCAGCAGCTTCTCCCTAGGGGGCGGCACAGATACGCAGTATTTT.

DNA of the CDR3: TGTGCCAGCAGTCAAGAACTATCTGGGGCCAACGTCCTGACTTTC. Translating gives CASSQELSGANVLTF. This chain joins TRBV6-5 and TRBJ2-6; D not certain. The germline V gene encodes CDR1 MNHEY and CDR2 SVGAGI. Deletions cut 5 bases from V and 1 base from J, with 9 bases between. The CDR3 sequence is 15 residues long.

The rearrangement links TRBV5-8 to TRBJ1-2, with a weak D call TRBD1 (6 bases). The CDR3 totals 13 residues. V shed 1 base and J shed 6 bases, with 10 bases lying between them. Germline CDR1 SGHTS, CDR2 YDEGEE. CDR3 nucleotides: TGTGCCAGCAGCTTGCCGGGACACCATGGCTACACCTTC. Its protein is CASSLPGHHGYTF.

CDR3 DNA sequence: TGTGCCTGGAGTAAACCGGACAGGGGGTCGGCTAATGAAAAACTGTTTTTT. The encoded protein is CAWSKPDRGSANEKLFF. V usage is TRBV30 and J usage is TRBJ1-4; 10 positions match TRBD1. CDR1 and CDR2 from the germline V gene are GTSNPN and SVGIG (reference sequence). J was trimmed by 3 bases and V by 2 bases; bases with no gene match: 9. This CDR3 has 17 residues.

The chain employs TRBV5-1 and TRBJ2-1; 12 bases fit TRBD2. The CDR3 consists of 19 residues. Unmatched junction bases numbered 11, after V lost 4 bases and J lost 0 bases. Germline loops: CDR1 SGHRS, CDR2 YFSETQ. The chain's CDR3 is CASSPGASGGGSSYNEQFF. The CDR3 nucleotides read TGCGCCAGCAGCCCGGGGGCTAGCGGGGGGGGGAGCTCCTACAATGAGCAGTTCTTC.

The V gene is TRBV5-1, the J gene TRBJ2-1, with unresolved D. This CDR3 has 15 amino acids. Trimming stripped 0 bases from V and 0 bases from J, with 7 bases between. The germline gives CDR1 SGHRS, CDR2 YFSETQ. CDR3 region: CASSLGPGSYNEQFF. The CDR3 DNA sequence: TGCGCCAGCAGCTTGGGTCCGGGCTCCTACAATGAGCAGTTCTTC.

The V gene is TRBV4-3, the J gene TRBJ1-5, with D possibly being TRBD1 (6 bases). Germline V gene lookup returns CDR1 LGHNA and CDR2 YSLEER. V was clipped by 0 bases and J by 5 bases, with 17 bases between them. The CDR3 contains 17 residues. The CDR3 loop reads CASSQDFNRVGDQPQHF. The CDR3 nucleotides read TGCGCCAGCAGCCAAGATTTCAACAGGGTAGGAGATCAGCCCCAGCATTTT.

This chain joins TRBV30 and TRBJ2-3, with a weak D call TRBD2 (6 bases). V lost 4 bases to trimming and J lost 0 bases, with 20 bases between them. CDR1 is GTSNPN and CDR2 is SVGIG in the germline V gene (reference sequence). The length of the CDR3 is 17 residues. The CDR3 spells CAWIPKTGGLSTDTQYF. The CDR3, as DNA: TGTGCCTGGATCCCGAAGACCGGGGGACTCAGCACAGATACGCAGTATTTT.

V and J are TRBV27 and TRBJ1-2; possibly TRBD1 for D (6 bases). Germline V lookup: CDR1 MNHEY, CDR2 SMNVEV (reference sequence). The V gene lost 2 bases and the J gene lost 6 bases, with 10 bases spanning the gap. The CDR3 sequence is 13 residues long. The CDR3 reads CASSLRGGNGYTF. The DNA of the CDR3 is TGTGCCAGCAGTTTAAGGGGGGGCAATGGCTACACCTTC.

The gene calls are TRBV5-1 and TRBJ2-7, with D maybe TRBD1 (6 bases). CDR3 length: 15 amino acids. The germline V gene encodes CDR1 SGHRS and CDR2 YFSETQ. Trimming shortened V by 1 base and J by 0 bases, and 11 bases separated the two germline ends. The CDR3 DNA is TGCGCCAGCAGCTTGAGACAGGACAGCTCCTACGAGCAGTACTTC. Protein product: CASSLRQDSSYEQYF.